Detailed here is one TCR beta chain. Its antigen target is currently unknown. No per-base quality is available; no much larger clone lies one base away. The data belong to a study of T cells in localized non-small cell lung cancer (dated by TCRdb to 2020 to 2022). Regarding the research as a whole: The study analyzed T cell repertoires of 200 to 300 early-stage NSCLC patients, comparing tumors and uninvolved tumor-adjacent lungs. The cohort was made up of a few hundred treatment-naive NSCLC patients whose localized lung tumors had been resected. A mean age of around 66 years was recorded for the NSCLC patients, of whom some 130 were male and 107 were female.

Uninvolved adjacent lung was taken at least 2 cm from the tumor margin and confirmed free of atypia by two independent pathologists. At diagnosis, peripheral blood, uninvolved tumor-adjacent lung and tumor were collected and were preserved as a mix of fresh-frozen and FFPE material. Overall study results and their limits: Uninvolved tumor-adjacent lung showed the highest T cell clonality, higher than tumor, which suggests more focused antigenic responses in the uninvolved tumor-adjacent lung. Because multi-region sequencing of the tumors was not done, intratumor heterogeneity could not be ruled out. Higher blood T cell density associated with longer overall survival, while higher adjacent-lung clonality associated with shorter survival. Because the study design was exploratory, TCR variables were selected using unadjusted p-values without false-discovery rate correction. A median of around 60 of the top 100 tumor clones turned up in the paired uninvolved adjacent lung, and under 30 of those clones also ranked among the top 100 of that same adjacent lung.

CDR1 and CDR2 are drawn from the germline V gene (reference sequence): LNHDA, SQIVND. The CDR3 spans 15 residues, from the cysteine through the phenylalanine. The CDR3 DNA has 45 bases and is translated from base 1. After removal of 3 bases from V and 4 bases from J, the junction retains 5 bases not matched to a gene. The immunoSEQ Assay was used to sequence TCR beta CDR3 regions from DNA. The authors' pipeline ran thus. To compute T cell density, TCR beta template counts were normalized to usable DNA, which was estimated by amplifying housekeeping genes. The preseqR package was used to estimate richness by extrapolating to 400,000 templates for PBMC samples and to 120,000 templates for tissue samples. Clonality was defined by subtracting Pielou's evenness from one. Tissue-enriched TCRs were identified through differential abundance testing performed on productive amino-acid clonotypes, with a minimum total count of 5 and an alpha of 0.1. The Jaccard Index and the Morisita Overlap Index were used to quantify repertoire overlap between compartments. GLIPH grouped TCR beta CDR3s together with public tetramer-defined viral CDR3s, and a viral motif had to include at least three viral sequences and also show V-gene enrichment. TCRdb mirrors the immuneACCESS table, restricted to in-frame sequences. Some clones are absent from its copies; in checked studies, under half trace to an unresolved V gene, and the reason for the others is unknown. The V and J calls and the clone size are those of that table, but D and trimming were determined from the DNA. This sample has around 2,200 clones in its table, and about 30% of those were observed once. The leading ten clones occupy about a tenth of the sample.

This TCR derives from a man between 40 and 75 years old with stage III lung adenocarcinoma. The chain is assembled from TRBV19 and TRBJ2-7; TRBD1 aligns with 11 central bases. Sequencing used normal lung tissue next to the tumor, obtained before any cancer treatment. The encoded CDR3 is CASSMLGTGGYEQYF. The bases are TGTGCCAGTAGTATGTTAGGGACAGGGGGGTACGAGCAGTACTTC. With all but the CDR3 taken from the reference TRBV19 and TRBJ2-7 genes, the full variable domain is: DGGITQSPKYLFRKEGQNVTLSCEQNLNHDAMYWYRQDPGQGLRLIYYSQIVNDFQKGDIAEGYSVSREKKESFPLTVTSAQKNPTAFYLCASSMLGTGGYEQYFGPGTRLTVT.